A single sample is the source of the 28 T cell receptor beta chains below, sequenced in a study of T cells in Graves' hyperthyroidism and ophthalmopathy. Amplification of TCR beta CDR3 regions used RNA as the template. The study used the HTBI primer set for a first-round RT-PCR of the TCR CDR3. TCRdb called the multiplex PCR reads again in MiXCR, with one record for every CDR3 protein. The table records 380,000 or so distinct CDR3 sequences, about 19% of them present only once. The sample taken for sequencing was blood. The receptor source for this set is a woman aged 18-29 years with Graves' hyperthyroidism.

This clonotype occurred many times. The chain employs TRBV5-1 and TRBJ2-5, with D hard to call. V was clipped by 1 base and J by 5 bases, with 15 bases between them. CDR1 is SGHRS, CDR2 YFSETQ, per germline. The CDR3 has 15 residues. DNA of the CDR3: TGCGCCAGCAGCTTGCATGGTATGGCCAAGGAGACCCAGTACTTC. Its translation: CASSLHGMAKETQYF.

The chain combines TRBV4-2 with TRBJ1-1; D is perhaps TRBD1 (5 bases). This CDR3 is 14 amino acids long. CDR1 is LGHNA, CDR2 YNFKEQ, per germline. Trimming took off 1 base at V and 1 base at J, with 7 bases between the two ends. The CDR3 loop is CASSQGGGNTEAFF. CDR3 nucleotide sequence: TGTGCCAGCAGCCAAGGGGGGGGGAACACTGAAGCTTTCTTT.

This clonotype has a count of ten or more. This chain joins TRBV3-1 and TRBJ2-5; possibly TRBD2 for D (5 bases). Trimming cost V 2 bases and J 2 bases, with 12 bases left between them. CDR3 length equals 15 residues. Germline V gene sequence: CDR1 LGHDT, CDR2 YNNKEL (reference sequence). The CDR3: CASSQWFGEQETQYF. The CDR3 coding sequence is TGTGCCAGCAGCCAATGGTTTGGGGAGCAAGAGACCCAGTACTTC.

This clonotype is medium-sized (0.01 to 0.1%) within its sample. This chain links TRBV6-2 or TRBV6-3 with TRBJ2-5, with 8 bases lining up with TRBD2. CDR1 and CDR2 from the germline V gene are MNHEY and SVGEGT. Losses at the gene ends were 0 bases for V and 0 bases for J; bases not matched to a gene: 6. This CDR3 contains 17 residues. The CDR3 bases are TGTGCCAGCAGTTACTCGACAGCGGGGGCCCACCAAGAGACCCAGTACTTC. The encoded protein is CASSYSTAGAHQETQYF.

The sample holds a few counts of this clonotype. This sequence joins TRBV9 and TRBJ2-5; maybe TRBD2 (7 bases). V lost 4 bases, J lost 4 bases, and 20 bases lay in between. Germline CDR1 is SGDLS and CDR2 is YYNGEE. The CDR3 length is 16 residues. CDR3 region: CASSHEGGLLTETQYF. DNA for the CDR3: TGTGCCAGCAGCCACGAGGGGGGACTACTAACAGAGACCCAGTACTTC.

The chain has TRBV6-1 and TRBJ1-1; possibly TRBD1 for D (6 bases). V lost 5 bases, J lost 3 bases, and 16 bases lay in between. Per the germline V gene, CDR1 is MNHNS and CDR2 is SASEGT. The CDR3 has 15 amino acids. CDR3 loop: CASSTRTAPYTEAFF. CDR3 DNA: TGTGCCAGCAGTACACGGACAGCGCCATACACTGAAGCTTTCTTT.

Only a few counts were recorded for this clonotype. CDR3 sequence (DNA): TGTGCCAGCAGCAAACTGACAGGAACGAACACCGGGGAGCTGTTTTTT. Translation gives CASSKLTGTNTGELFF. The chain uses TRBV11-1 and TRBJ2-2, with D perhaps matching TRBD1 (6 bases). Per the germline V gene, CDR1 is SGHAT and CDR2 is FQDESV (reference sequence). Trimming shortened V by 5 bases and J by 0 bases, and 13 bases separated the two germline ends. This CDR3 spans 16 amino acids.

This clonotype occurred many times. The chain has TRBV4-1 and TRBJ1-2; TRBD1 aligns across 8 bases. The V gene's germline CDR1 is MGHRA and CDR2 YSYEKL. The V and J ends lost 6 bases and 2 bases, in that order; junction bases with no gene match: 8. The CDR3 loop spans 15 amino acids. The CDR3 protein is CASRVWAGGNYGYTF. In DNA, the CDR3 is TGCGCCAGCAGAGTCTGGGCAGGGGGCAACTATGGCTACACCTTC.

This clonotype is a singleton in its sample. The chain links TRBV5-1 to TRBJ1-2; D is unresolved. CDR1 is SGHRS and CDR2 is YFSETQ in the germline V gene. The CDR3 extends over 14 amino acids. Trimming left V 1 base short and J 4 bases short, with 11 bases between. The CDR3 DNA reads TGCGCCAGCAGCTTGAATCCGGGTAGCTATGGCTACACCTTC. Translating it yields CASSLNPGSYGYTF.

This clonotype was observed at least ten times. The chain carries TRBV7-8 and TRBJ2-7, with TRBD2 matching over 7 bases. The CDR3 is 13 amino acids. The junction had 4 bases not matched to a gene; V was cut back by 3 bases and J by 5 bases. Germline values: CDR1 SGHVS, CDR2 FQNEAQ. CDR3 DNA sequence: TGTGCCAGCAGCTTTAGCGGGCGGGACGAGCAGTACTTC. As protein: CASSFSGRDEQYF.

This clonotype was counted at least ten times. The rearrangement links TRBV15 to TRBJ2-5, with 10 bases matching TRBD1. V was pared by 3 bases and J by 2 bases, with 0 bases of the junction left unmatched. Germline V gene data show CDR1 as LNHNV and CDR2 as YYDKDF (reference sequence). This CDR3 spans 14 amino acids. The CDR3 here is CATSRDRGQETQYF. The CDR3 DNA reads TGTGCCACCAGCAGGGACAGGGGGCAAGAGACCCAGTACTTC.

The chain combines TRBV6-1 with TRBJ1-1; a possible D gene is TRBD1 (6 bases). Trimming removed 6 bases at V and 0 bases at J, with 17 bases between. The CDR3 runs 16 residues. Germline V gene lookup returns CDR1 MNHNS and CDR2 SASEGT. CDR3 sequence: CASRIKGGPLNTEAFF. CDR3 coding DNA: TGTGCCAGCAGGATTAAGGGGGGGCCACTGAACACTGAAGCTTTCTTT.

This clonotype has a count of ten or more. This rearrangement joins TRBV6-2 or TRBV6-3 to TRBJ1-1; D unclear. In germline, CDR1 is MNHEY, CDR2 SVGEGT. This CDR3 spans 16 amino acids. V was pared by 0 bases and J by 5 bases, with 16 bases between. The chain's CDR3 is CASSYSTPPLRTEAFF. The CDR3, as DNA: TGTGCCAGCAGTTACTCGACCCCACCACTAAGGACTGAAGCTTTCTTT.

A few counts support this clonotype. This chain joins TRBV4-2 and TRBJ2-3; possible D gene TRBD2, 6 bases. Looked up from germline, CDR1 is LGHNA and CDR2 is YNFKEQ. The CDR3 covers 14 residues. Trimming stripped 4 bases from V and 2 bases from J, with 10 bases between. CDR3 sequence reads: CASSPRDSTDTQYF. The CDR3, as DNA: TGTGCCAGCAGCCCCCGGGACTCCACAGATACGCAGTATTTT.

The chain employs TRBV19 and TRBJ1-5, with a possible D match to TRBD1 (5 bases). Germline assignment: CDR1 LNHDA and CDR2 SQIVND (reference sequence). The CDR3 runs to 14 residues. V was pared by 7 bases and J by 4 bases, with 14 bases between. CDR3 sequence (DNA): TGTGCCAGTACTAGGGGAGGGAAGAATCAGCCCCAGCATTTT. Translating it yields CASTRGGKNQPQHF.

The table lists this clonotype with a few counts. This chain joins TRBV4-1 and TRBJ2-7; a weak D match, TRBD1 (5 bases). The CDR3 spans 14 residues. CDR1 and CDR2 from the germline V gene are MGHRA and YSYEKL. V lost 0 bases to trimming and J lost 7 bases, with 13 bases between them. CDR3 in DNA: TGCGCCAGCAGCCAAGATCAGGGCCGCTCGGAGCAGTACTTC. It translates to CASSQDQGRSEQYF.

This clonotype came up once. A much larger clone differs by one base, so this may be a read error. The V gene is TRBV19, the J gene TRBJ1-2; D unresolved. Germline CDR1 and CDR2: LNHDA and SQIVND (reference sequence). The CDR3 is 14 residues long. CDR3 in DNA: TGTGCCAGTAGTATAGTGCTGGGCGGCTATGGCTTCACCTTC. Protein: CASSIVLGGYGFTF.

This clonotype was recorded once. The V gene is TRBV12-5, the J gene TRBJ2-7; no definite D call. Looked up from germline, CDR1 is LGHNT and CDR2 is FRNRAP. The CDR3 contains 10 residues. V gave up 7 bases and J gave up 4 bases, with 5 bases separating them. Here the CDR3 DNA reads TGTGCTAGTGTGGGGTACGAGCAGTACTTC. Its protein is CASVGYEQYF.

This clonotype was seen repeatedly, ten times or more. The chain recombines TRBV2 with TRBJ1-5; 8 positions match TRBD1. Trimming cost V 7 bases and J 7 bases; bases outside gene matches: 12. The CDR3 is 15 amino acids. Germline CDR1 SNHLY, CDR2 FYNNEI. CDR3 bases: TGTGCCAGCAACAAGGACAGGGAAACGTTGCAGCCCCAGCATTTT. Translation gives CASNKDRETLQPQHF.

This chain joins TRBV9 and TRBJ1-2, with D possibly being TRBD1 (5 bases). Germline CDR1 is SGDLS and CDR2 is YYNGEE. The CDR3 consists of 14 residues. Trimming removed 2 bases at V and 1 base at J, with 9 bases between. The CDR3 region has the DNA TGTGCCAGCAGCGTCCGGGACGGTAACTATGGCTACACCTTC. Translated, it gives CASSVRDGNYGYTF.

This clonotype was detected many times. V and J are TRBV6-1 and TRBJ1-1; D may be TRBD1 (6 bases). CDR1 and CDR2 from the germline V gene are MNHNS and SASEGT. The CDR3 covers 13 residues. Trimming cost V 5 bases and J 1 base, with 8 bases left between them. The CDR3 DNA reads as TGTGCCAGCAGTCAGGGGTGGAACACTGAAGCTTTCTTT. Translated, it gives CASSQGWNTEAFF.

This clonotype was recorded many times. This chain joins TRBV2 and TRBJ2-7; 8 bases align to TRBD2. The CDR3 has 15 residues. Losses at the gene ends were 7 bases for V and 5 bases for J; bases not matched to a gene: 13. Germline loops: CDR1 SNHLY, CDR2 FYNNEI. DNA for the CDR3: TGTGCCAGCACGACGGGGACTAGGTTCGGCGACGAGCAGTACTTC. Its translation: CASTTGTRFGDEQYF.

This clonotype has at least ten counts. The rearrangement uses TRBV11-2 and TRBJ2-7; 7 nucleotides line up with TRBD1. The V and J ends lost 6 bases and 0 bases, in that order; junction bases with no gene match: 2. Germline values: CDR1 SGHAT, CDR2 FQNNGV. This CDR3 region has 13 residues. The CDR3 DNA is TGTGCCAGCAGAAACAGGGGCTCCTACGAGCAGTACTTC. Amino acid sequence: CASRNRGSYEQYF.

In its sample, this clonotype was seen many times. CDR3 nucleotide sequence: TGTGCCACCAGCCGGGACGAATATCAGCCCCAGCATTTT. Its translation: CATSRDEYQPQHF. The chain combines TRBV24-1 with TRBJ1-5, with D possibly TRBD1 on 5 matching bases. CDR1 KGHDR and CDR2 SFDVKD come from the germline V gene. Trimming removed 7 bases at V and 5 bases at J, with 11 bases between. CDR3 length: 13 amino acids.

The chain links TRBV4-1 to TRBJ2-5, with 12 bases fitting TRBD1. Trimming removed 2 bases from V and 5 bases from J; junction bases left unmatched: 9. CDR3 length: 17 amino acids. The germline CDR1 and CDR2 sequences are MGHRA and YSYEKL. Here the CDR3 reads CASSQNSGTGGWETQYF. The CDR3 DNA reads as TGCGCCAGCAGCCAAAATTCCGGGACAGGGGGCTGGGAGACCCAGTACTTC.

This clonotype was counted many times. V gene TRBV28 combines with J gene TRBJ2-7; 9 positions agree with TRBD2. V lost 4 bases to trimming and J lost 2 bases; unmatched junction nucleotides: 6. The CDR3 is made up of 15 amino acids. CDR1 and CDR2 (germline): MDHEN, SYDVKM. CDR3 loop: CASSSRAGGAYEQYF. As DNA, the CDR3 is TGTGCCAGCAGTTCCAGGGCGGGGGGGGCCTACGAGCAGTACTTC.

This clonotype was counted at least ten times. The chain recombines TRBV27 with TRBJ2-7; no firm D call. Trimming removed 8 bases from V and 0 bases from J, with 20 bases in between. The CDR3 extends over 16 amino acids. In germline, CDR1 is MNHEY, CDR2 SMNVEV (reference sequence). As DNA, the CDR3 is TGTGCCAGCTCAAAGGTCCTGGAGACAAGCTCCTACGAGCAGTACTTC. Amino acid sequence: CASSKVLETSSYEQYF.

This clonotype was found a few times. V usage is TRBV25-1 and J usage is TRBJ2-5; D is perhaps TRBD1 or TRBD2 (5 bases each). V was shortened by 8 bases and J by 5 bases, with 9 bases between the two germline ends. Per germline, CDR1 MGHDK and CDR2 SYGVNS. CDR3 size: 11 residues. The CDR3 is CASGGYETQYF. The CDR3 DNA sequence: TGTGCCAGCGGGGGATATGAGACCCAGTACTTC. Complete variable domain (other parts from reference TRBV25-1 and TRBJ2-5): EADIYQTPRYLVIGTGKKITLECSQTMGHDKMYWYQQDPGMELHLIHYSYGVNSTEKGDLSSESTVSRIRTEHFPLTLESARPSHTSQYLCASGGYETQYFGPGTRLLVL.